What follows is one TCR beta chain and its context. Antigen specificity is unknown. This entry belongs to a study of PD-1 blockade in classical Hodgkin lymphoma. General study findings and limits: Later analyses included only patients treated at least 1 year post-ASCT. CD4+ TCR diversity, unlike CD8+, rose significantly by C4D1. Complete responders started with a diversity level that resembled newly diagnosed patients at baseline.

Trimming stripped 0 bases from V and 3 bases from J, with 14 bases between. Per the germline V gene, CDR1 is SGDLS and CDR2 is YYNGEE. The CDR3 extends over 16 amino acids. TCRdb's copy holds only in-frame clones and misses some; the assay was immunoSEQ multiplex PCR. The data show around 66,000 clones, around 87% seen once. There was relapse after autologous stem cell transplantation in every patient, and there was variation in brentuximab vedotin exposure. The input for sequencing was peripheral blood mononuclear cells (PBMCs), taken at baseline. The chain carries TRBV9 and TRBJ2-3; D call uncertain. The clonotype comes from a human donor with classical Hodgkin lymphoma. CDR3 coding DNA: TGTGCCAGCAGCGTAGATTTGGTGTGGAGTACAGATACGCAGTATTTT. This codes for CASSVDLVWSTDTQYF.